One and the same sample provided the 11 T cell receptor beta chains below, sequenced in a study of cytomegalovirus exposure and HLA in healthy donors. The PCR made use of 60 Vbeta and 13 Jbeta primers. Only in-frame clones appear in the TCRdb table, and some are missing; sequencing was by immunoSEQ multiplex PCR. The sample contains around 76,000 clones, about four fifths of which appear only once. The sample consisted of PBMCs. Every receptor here comes from a middle-aged woman in good health and CMV-seropositive.

V usage is TRBV7-2 and J usage is TRBJ1-6, with TRBD1 matching 9 bases. Germline V gene data show CDR1 as SGHTA and CDR2 as FQGNSA. The CDR3 sequence is 18 residues long. The trim removed 3 bases at V and 4 bases at J, leaving 10 bases unmatched. CDR3: CASSLGTGYPFYNSPLHF. The DNA of the CDR3 is TGTGCCAGCAGCTTGGGGACAGGGTACCCTTTTTATAATTCACCCCTCCACTTT.

This rearrangement joins TRBV6-1 to TRBJ2-7; 9 bases are shared with TRBD1. With V trimmed by 4 bases and J by 6 bases, 7 bases remained unmatched. This CDR3 contains 14 residues. Germline CDR1 reads MNHNS; CDR2 reads SASEGT. The CDR3 DNA reads as TGTGCCAGCAGTGTATCGGGACAGGGTGGCGAGCAGTACTTC. This gives the protein CASSVSGQGGEQYF.

The V call is TRBV30, the J call TRBJ1-3; perhaps TRBD1 as D (5 bases). Germline loops: CDR1 GTSNPN, CDR2 SVGIG (reference sequence). The CDR3 loop spans 13 amino acids. The V end was cut by 2 bases, the J end by 4 bases, with 9 bases between. The CDR3 sequence is CAWSKGVGNTIYF. The CDR3 region has the DNA TGTGCCTGGAGTAAAGGGGTAGGAAACACCATATATTTT.

The sample holds a few counts of this clone. The chain joins TRBV19 to TRBJ2-1; a weak D match, TRBD2 (6 bases). With 3 bases removed from V and 7 bases from J, the gap between germline ends came to 13 bases. The CDR3 has 14 residues. The V gene's germline CDR1 is LNHDA and CDR2 SQIVND (reference sequence). CDR3 nucleotides: TGTGCCAGTAGTATCGGGAGCAGCAGGAATGAGCAGTTCTTC. Its protein product is CASSIGSSRNEQFF.

CDR3 bases: TGCGCCAGCAGCCAATCCTCATCCTACGAGCAGTACTTC. Amino acids: CASSQSSSYEQYF. J is TRBJ2-5 and V is TRBV4-1; D not resolved. The better agreement between TRBJ2-7 and the DNA end casts doubt on the J call. The CDR3 runs to 13 residues. Germline assignment: CDR1 MGHRA and CDR2 YSYEKL.

The chain carries TRBV7-9 and TRBJ1-5, with a tentative D call TRBD1 (5 bases). The V gene's germline CDR1 is SEHNR and CDR2 FQNEAQ (reference sequence). Trimming shortened V by 4 bases and J by 3 bases, and 10 bases separated the two germline ends. The CDR3 covers 14 residues. The CDR3 DNA reads as TGTGCCAGCAGCTCGGCGGGGCTCAATCAGCCCCAGCATTTT. This gives the protein CASSSAGLNQPQHF.

The rearrangement links TRBV9 to TRBJ2-1; maybe TRBD2 (6 bases). The CDR3 length is 14 residues. Germline assignment: CDR1 SGDLS and CDR2 YYNGEE. Deletions cut 0 bases from V and 9 bases from J, with 13 bases between. The CDR3 spells CASSVVSSGGEQFF. In nucleotides, the CDR3 is TGTGCCAGCAGCGTAGTTTCGTCCGGGGGTGAGCAGTTCTTC.

The chain links TRBV4-1 to TRBJ1-4; 11 bases map to TRBD1. V lost 4 bases, J lost 5 bases, and 3 bases stayed unmatched. Germline lookup yields CDR1 MGHRA and CDR2 YSYEKL. The CDR3 loop spans 15 amino acids. The DNA for the CDR3 is TGCGCCAGCAGCCCCCGGGACAGGGGGAATGAAAAACTGTTTTTT. This codes for CASSPRDRGNEKLFF.

This chain's CDR3 is CASSQGQSTDTQYF. The DNA for the CDR3 is TGTGCCAGCAGCCAAGGGCAGAGCACAGATACGCAGTATTTT. This chain uses TRBV4-2 with TRBJ2-3; D uncertain. The CDR3 consists of 14 residues. V lost 1 base to trimming and J lost 0 bases, with 5 bases between them. Germline values: CDR1 LGHNA, CDR2 YNFKEQ.

V and J are TRBV6-6 and TRBJ2-2; TRBD1 aligns across 10 bases. CDR1 is MNHNY and CDR2 is SVGAGI in the germline V gene (reference sequence). V lost 5 bases to trimming and J lost 3 bases; unmatched junction nucleotides: 3. CDR3 length: 15 residues. CDR3 sequence (DNA): TGTGCCAGCAGTCCGGGACAGGGGTACACCGGGGAGCTGTTTTTT. Protein: CASSPGQGYTGELFF.

V gene TRBV18 combines with J gene TRBJ2-5; D perhaps matches TRBD1 (5 bases). The DNA end lines up better with TRBJ2-7; the J call may be wrong. The germline CDR1 and CDR2 sequences are KGHSH and LQKENI. The CDR3 consists of 14 residues. The CDR3 region has the DNA TGTGCCAGCTCGCCCCTAGGGGTGTTGGACGAGCAGTACTTC. Its protein is CASSPLGVLDEQYF.